This is a list of T cell receptor beta chains from one sample in a study of brain T cells in children with intractable seizures. Sequencing used immunoSEQ multiplex PCR; TCRdb keeps in-frame clones, though not all of them. The sample includes hundreds of thousands of clones, about 93% of them seen just once. This material consisted of peripheral blood, taken 4 to 6 months after surgery. The receptors derive from a boy in the first two years of life with tuberous sclerosis and intractable seizures. Each CDR3 is given with its conserved first and last residue. D genes are given only for firm matches. Size is omitted from some rows. Given values are once, few, many or a class for expanded clones.

V,size,J,D,CDR3,DNA
TRBV30,NA,TRBJ2-1,NA,CAWSVDLGTHNEQFF,TGTGCCTGGAGTGTAGACTTGGGGACCCACAATGAGCAGTTCTTC
TRBV19,NA,TRBJ1-2,TRBD1,CASSKDRPVNYGYTF,TGTGCCAGTAGTAAGGACAGGCCAGTAAACTATGGCTACACCTTC
TRBV7-9,once,TRBJ2-1,TRBD2,CASSVGLAGSNEQFF,TGTGCCAGCAGCGTGGGACTAGCGGGAAGCAATGAGCAGTTCTTC
TRBV7-9,NA,TRBJ1-1,NA,CANQMAGGLGTEAFF,TGTGCCAACCAGATGGCGGGGGGATTGGGCACTGAAGCTTTCTTT
TRBV19,NA,TRBJ1-5,NA,CASSIARGYSNQPQHF,TGTGCCAGTAGTATAGCGCGAGGGTATAGCAATCAGCCCCAGCATTTT
TRBV4-1,NA,TRBJ1-4,TRBD1,CASSHRQGVNEKLFF,TGCGCCAGCAGCCATAGACAGGGGGTAAATGAAAAACTGTTTTTT
TRBV5-4,few,TRBJ1-2,NA,CASSLDRAYGYTF,TGTGCCAGCAGCTTGGACAGGGCCTATGGCTACACCTTC
TRBV21-1,once,TRBJ2-7,NA,CASSIDSEGRSDPYEQYF,TGTGCCAGCAGCATCGATTCCGAGGGACGGTCTGACCCCTACGAGCAGTACTTC
TRBV5-1,NA,TRBJ2-1,NA,CASSRDTSSYNEQFF,TGCGCCAGCAGCCGGGACACGAGCTCCTACAATGAGCAGTTCTTC
TRBV28,NA,TRBJ2-5,NA,CASSSSLGTQYF,TGTGCCAGCAGTTCCTCTCTGGGGACCCAGTACTTC